This note documents a single TCR beta chain sequence. CDR1 and CDR2 from the germline V gene are SGHRS and YFSETQ. The CDR3 is made up of 16 amino acids. The trim removed 4 bases at V and 1 base at J, leaving 6 bases unmatched. The data were taken from a study of technical replicates of blood from a few donors. The method was immunoSEQ multiplex PCR; TCRdb's version includes in-frame clones alone and lacks a portion of them. The sample carries over 85,000 clones, about 95% recorded once. The TCR comes from a human donor in good health. Material: T cells isolated from PBMCs. The chain is built from TRBV5-1 and TRBJ2-2; 8 bases fit TRBD2. The CDR3: CASSPLTSENTGELFF. CDR3 DNA: TGCGCCAGCAGCCCCCTGACTAGCGAGAACACCGGGGAGCTGTTTTTT.